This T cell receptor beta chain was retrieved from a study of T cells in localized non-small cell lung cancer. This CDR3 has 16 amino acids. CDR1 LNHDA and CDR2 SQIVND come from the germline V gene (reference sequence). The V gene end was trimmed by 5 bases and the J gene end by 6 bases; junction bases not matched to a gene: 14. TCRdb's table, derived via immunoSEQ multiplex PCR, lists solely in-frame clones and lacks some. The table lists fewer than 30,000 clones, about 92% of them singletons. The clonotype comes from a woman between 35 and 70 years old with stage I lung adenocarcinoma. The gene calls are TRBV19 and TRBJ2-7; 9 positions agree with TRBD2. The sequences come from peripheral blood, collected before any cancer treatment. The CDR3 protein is CASSPWGSGSSLEQYF. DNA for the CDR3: TGTGCCAGTAGTCCATGGGGTAGCGGGAGTTCCCTCGAGCAGTACTTC.